The clone carrying this T cell receptor (beta chain) has just a few counts. One entry per CDR3 protein, called by TCRdb with MiXCR from the reads. This table holds a few hundred thousand distinct CDR3 sequences, under 20% found once. Between the trimmed V and J ends, which lost 5 bases and 0 bases, there was a span of 8 bases. In germline, CDR1 is MNHNS, CDR2 SASEGT. The CDR3 has 15 amino acids. The record originates from a study of T cell repertoires in cytomegalovirus infection. The sample was PBMCs. This chain joins TRBV6-1 and TRBJ2-6, with unresolved D. This TCR derives from a human donor in good health (CMV status not recorded). Some clones in this sample may be carry-over from other donors' samples. CDR3 nucleotide sequence: TGTGCCAGCAGTTTCGCCTTCTCTGGGGCCAACGTCCTGACTTTC. Translating it yields CASSFAFSGANVLTF.